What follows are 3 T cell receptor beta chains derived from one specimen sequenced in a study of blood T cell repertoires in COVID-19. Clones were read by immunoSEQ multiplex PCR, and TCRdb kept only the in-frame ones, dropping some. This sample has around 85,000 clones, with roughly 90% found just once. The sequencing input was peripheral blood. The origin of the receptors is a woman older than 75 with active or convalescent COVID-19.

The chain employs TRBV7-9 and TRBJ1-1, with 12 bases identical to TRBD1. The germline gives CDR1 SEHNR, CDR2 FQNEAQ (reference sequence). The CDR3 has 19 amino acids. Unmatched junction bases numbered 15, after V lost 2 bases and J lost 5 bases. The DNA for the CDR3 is TGTGCCAGCAGCTTATTTGGGGACAGGGGGCCCCCCCGAAGGACTGAAGCTTTCTTT. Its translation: CASSLFGDRGPPRRTEAFF.

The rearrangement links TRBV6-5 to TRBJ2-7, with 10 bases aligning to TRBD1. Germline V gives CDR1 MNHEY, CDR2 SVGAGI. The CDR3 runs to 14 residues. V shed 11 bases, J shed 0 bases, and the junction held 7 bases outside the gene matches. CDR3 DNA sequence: TGTGCCTGCCGGGACAGGGGAGGCTCCTACGAGCAGTACTTC. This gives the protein CACRDRGGSYEQYF.

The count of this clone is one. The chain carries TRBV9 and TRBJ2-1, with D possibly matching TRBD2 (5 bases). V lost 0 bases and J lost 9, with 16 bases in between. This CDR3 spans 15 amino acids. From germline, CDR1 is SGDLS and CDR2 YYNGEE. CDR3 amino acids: CASSVGSGWESEQFF. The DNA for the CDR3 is TGTGCCAGCAGCGTAGGATCGGGATGGGAAAGTGAGCAGTTCTTC.